A single sample gave rise to the 20 T cell receptor beta chains below, sequenced in a study of molecular identifiers for immune sequencing clone quantification. Each CDR3 protein is one row after TCRdb ran MiXCR on the PCR reads. The profile shows 350,000 or so distinct CDR3 sequences, about 22% of them singletons. The specimen sequenced was naive CD8+ T cells from blood, with Jurkat cell RNA spiked in. Subset noted: FACS-sorted CD8+CD4-CCR7+CD45RA+ naive T cells. The receptors come from a human donor in good health. Some libraries in this study had Jurkat cell RNA spiked in.

This clonotype was found many times. This rearrangement joins TRBV5-6 to TRBJ2-1; D unresolved. The CDR3 contains 12 residues. Germline V gene data show CDR1 as SGHDT and CDR2 as YYEEEE. V dropped 4 bases and J dropped 10 bases, with 12 bases sitting between them. The CDR3 region is CASSPGLGEQFF. CDR3 nucleotides: TGTGCCAGCAGCCCCGGTCTGGGCGAGCAGTTCTTC.

This clonotype appeared many times. The V gene is TRBV21-1, the J gene TRBJ1-2. TRBV21-1 is termed a pseudogene. The CDR3 has 16 residues. The CDR3 sequence is CASSKPALADNYGYTF. CDR3 nucleotide sequence: TGTGCCAGCAGCAAACCTGCTTTGGCAGATAACTATGGCTACACCTTC.

This clonotype occurred many times. V usage is TRBV30 and J usage is TRBJ2-5; D may be TRBD1 (7 bases). The CDR3 runs to 14 residues. Trimming stripped 4 bases from V and 5 bases from J, with 17 bases between. The V gene's germline CDR1 is GTSNPN and CDR2 SVGIG (reference sequence). Here the CDR3 reads CAWTGGSVSETQYF. The CDR3 coding sequence is TGTGCCTGGACAGGGGGGTCAGTTTCGGAGACCCAGTACTTC.

This clonotype has at least ten counts. The gene calls are TRBV28 and TRBJ2-1; the match to TRBD2 covers 12 bases. This CDR3 has 18 amino acids. CDR1 MDHEN and CDR2 SYDVKM come from the germline V gene. Unmatched junction bases numbered 9, after V lost 3 bases and J lost 3 bases. For the CDR3, the DNA is TGTGCCAGCAGTTTCCGGACTAGCGGGACCGTCCTCTACAATGAGCAGTTCTTC. As protein: CASSFRTSGTVLYNEQFF.

This rearrangement joins TRBV28 to TRBJ2-7; D unresolved. Trimming left V 3 bases short and J 2 bases short, with 14 bases between. The CDR3 consists of 15 residues. CDR1 and CDR2 from the germline V gene are MDHEN and SYDVKM. CDR3 protein: CASSFGLPGAYEQYF. CDR3 sequence (DNA): TGTGCCAGCAGTTTCGGGCTACCTGGGGCCTACGAGCAGTACTTC.

This clonotype was detected many times. CDR3: CASSLGQNYEQYF. Here the CDR3 DNA reads TGTGCCAGCAGCTTGGGACAGAACTACGAGCAGTACTTC. V and J are TRBV5-4 and TRBJ2-7; D perhaps matches TRBD1 (5 bases). This CDR3 is 13 amino acids long. V lost 0 bases and J lost 3, with 7 bases in between. CDR1 and CDR2 from the germline V gene are SGHNT and YYREEE (reference sequence).

Note on this clonotype: A read error may account for a junction end that differs from germline. The chain is built from TRBV13 and TRBJ2-7; the D is unclear. This CDR3 comprises 11 residues. Per the germline V gene, CDR1 is PRHDT and CDR2 is FYEKMQ (reference sequence). The CDR3, as DNA: TGTGCCAGCAGCCCCTCCAACGAGCAGTACTTC. Protein: CASSPSNEQYF.

Ten or more counts support this clonotype. CDR3 loop: CASSLSGNTIYF. CDR3 sequence (DNA): TGTGCCAGCAGCTTGTCAGGAAACACCATATATTTT. The chain carries TRBV5-6 and TRBJ1-3; D unresolved. Germline loops: CDR1 SGHDT, CDR2 YYEEEE. The CDR3 runs to 12 residues. Trimming removed 1 base at V and 4 bases at J, with 3 bases between. The full variable domain, rest sourced from reference TRBV5-6 and TRBJ1-3, is DAGVTQSPTHLIKTRGQQVTLRCSPKSGHDTVSWYQQALGQGPQFIFQYYEEEERQRGNFPDRFSGHQFPNYSSELNVNALLLGDSALYLCASSLSGNTIYFGEGSWLTVV.

At least ten counts were recorded for this clonotype. The rearrangement uses TRBV28 and TRBJ2-1; D possibly corresponds to TRBD1 (6 bases). This CDR3 has 13 residues. The V gene's germline CDR1 is MDHEN and CDR2 SYDVKM. V was trimmed by 7 bases and J by 7 bases, leaving 14 bases between them. The CDR3 protein is CASNEGVWNEQFF. DNA for the CDR3: TGTGCCAGCAATGAGGGGGTGTGGAATGAGCAGTTCTTC.

Concerning this clonotype itself: This may be a read error, as it is one base from a much larger clone. The chain couples TRBV25-1 to TRBJ2-3, with 7 positions matching TRBD2. The V segment lost 3 bases and the J segment 2 bases; nucleotides outside the gene matches: 11. The germline V gene encodes CDR1 MGHDK and CDR2 SYGVNS. The CDR3 length is 17 residues. The CDR3 loop is CASSETSSSSVTDTQYF. The CDR3 nucleotides are TGTGCCAGCAGTGAGACTAGCTCCTCCTCGGTCACAGATACGCAGTATTTT.

Worth noting for this clonotype: Given a much more abundant clone one base away, this may be a read error. The V and J genes are TRBV7-6 and TRBJ2-3, with 10 bases fitting TRBD2. The CDR3 is 15 amino acids. Germline-derived CDR1 and CDR2 are SGHVS and FNYEAQ. CDR3 nucleotides: TGTGCCAGCAGCCCCGGGACTAGCGACACAGATGCGCAGTATTTT. It codes for CASSPGTSDTDAQYF.

There are a few counts of this clonotype. The V gene is TRBV29-1, the J gene TRBJ2-7; 7 bases line up with TRBD1. The CDR3 extends over 13 amino acids. J gave up 3 bases and V 3 bases, and 5 bases lay outside the gene matches. Per the germline V gene, CDR1 is SQVTM and CDR2 is ANQGSEA. The CDR3: CSVEVTGYYEQYF. CDR3 DNA sequence: TGCAGCGTTGAGGTGACAGGGTACTACGAGCAGTACTTC.

This clonotype appeared many times. The chain links TRBV27 to TRBJ1-5; possible D gene TRBD1, 6 bases. Trimming removed 4 bases at V and 6 bases at J, with 13 bases between. The CDR3 totals 14 residues. Germline lookup yields CDR1 MNHEY and CDR2 SMNVEV (reference sequence). DNA for the CDR3: TGTGCCAGCAGTTCTTACAGGGCTGGTCAGCCCCAGCATTTT. Protein sequence: CASSSYRAGQPQHF.

This clonotype was detected ten times or more. The J gene is TRBJ2-3, the V gene TRBV20-1; D gene uncertain. The germline V gene has CDR1 DFQATT and CDR2 SNEGSKA (reference sequence). The CDR3 extends over 12 amino acids. V lost 4 bases, J lost 1 base, and 6 bases lay in between. CDR3 bases: TGCAGTGCTATTGGGGGCACAGATACGCAGTATTTT. Its protein is CSAIGGTDTQYF.

J is TRBJ2-7 and V is TRBV20-1; D possibly corresponds to TRBD2 (7 bases). The CDR3 extends over 22 amino acids. Trimming cost V 5 bases and J 0 bases, with 38 bases left between them. Germline loops: CDR1 DFQATT, CDR2 SNEGSKA (reference sequence). In DNA form, the CDR3 reads TGCAGTGCTCAATCCCGGGGGGCGGATACCCAATGGGTCTACAGAAGCTCCTACGAGCAGTACTTC. It translates to CSAQSRGADTQWVYRSSYEQYF.

As regards this clonotype: The junction departs from germline at one end; a sequencing error may be responsible. This sequence joins TRBV7-9 and TRBJ2-2; D is ambiguous. This CDR3 has 12 residues. Germline CDR1 is SEHNR and CDR2 is FQNEAQ (reference sequence). CDR3 amino acids: CASILIFGELFF. CDR3 DNA sequence: TGTGCCAGCATCTTAATCTTCGGGGAGCTGTTTTTT.

In this sample, this clonotype turned up many times. The V gene is TRBV28, the J gene TRBJ1-5; D is undetermined. V shed 6 bases and J shed 10 bases, with 22 bases lying between them. The CDR3 is 15 residues long. Germline lookup yields CDR1 MDHEN and CDR2 SYDVKM. In DNA, the CDR3 is TGTGCCAGCAGCCCGACTGAAACTAACATCGGCCCCCAGCATTTT. Encoded protein: CASSPTETNIGPQHF.

Of note for this clonotype: A much larger clone lies a single base off, so this may be a read error. The chain is built from TRBV13 and TRBJ2-2; 14 nucleotides match TRBD2. The CDR3 length is 19 residues. Germline V lookup: CDR1 PRHDT, CDR2 FYEKMQ (reference sequence). CDR3 protein: CASSSGGLAGAANIGELFF. CDR3 sequence (DNA): TGTGCCAGCAGCTCAGGGGGACTAGCGGGAGCCGCGAACATCGGGGAGCTGTTTTTT.

This clonotype was observed once. A much larger clone lies a single base off, so this may be a read error. CDR3 DNA sequence: TGTGCCAGCAATCCCGGACTAGCGGAGGTCATGATCTTC. Protein sequence: CASNPGLAEVMIF. V gene TRBV27 combines with J gene TRBJ2-1, with TRBD2 identical over 10 bases. Per germline, CDR1 MNHEY and CDR2 SMNVEV (reference sequence). There are 13 residues in the CDR3.

This clonotype was picked up many times. The rearrangement uses TRBV29-1 and TRBJ2-2; D is unclear. The CDR3 is made up of 14 amino acids. CDR1 and CDR2 (germline): SQVTM, ANQGSEA. V lost 2 bases to trimming and J lost 0 bases, with 7 bases between them. The CDR3 nucleotides read TGCAGCGTTGAAACGGCCGCGAACACCGGGGAGCTGTTTTTT. Encoded protein: CSVETAANTGELFF.